The table lists the clone carrying this T cell receptor beta chain with a few counts. Its antigen is currently unknown. Other DNA sequences in this specimen translate into the identical CDR3. These data are taken from a study of shared clonotypes between healthy human individuals. Whole-study results and caveats: Depth was large, yet rarefaction showed that sorted-subset sequencing was incomplete.

Between the trimmed V and J ends, which lost 3 bases and 0 bases, there was a span of 12 bases. CDR3 length equals 15 residues. The V gene's germline CDR1 is SGHAT and CDR2 FQNNGV. Clones were sequenced by immunoSEQ multiplex PCR, and TCRdb holds only the in-frame ones, with some missing. The sample holds 550,000 to 850,000 clones; roughly 70% are singletons and the top ten take 1.5% to 2%. This chain connects TRBV11-2 to TRBJ2-7; no clear D gene. This clonotype was obtained from a young woman in good health. The sample was memory CD4+ T cells sorted from blood. Subset described: CD45RA-negative fraction. The CDR3 loop is CASSLIPGSSYEQYF. CDR3 nucleotide sequence: TGTGCCAGCAGCTTGATTCCTGGCTCCTCCTACGAGCAGTACTTC.